What follows are 30 T cell receptor beta chains derived from one specimen sequenced in a study of CXCR3-negative and CXCR3-positive naive CD8 T cells. The TRB libraries of cDNA were built by UMI-labeled 5' RACE. One entry per CDR3 protein, without DNA, is what TCRdb gives after re-calling the 5' RACE reads. This specimen shows about 130,000 distinct CDR3 sequences; the ten leading clones hold 0.25% to 0.35%. The sequenced sample was naive CXCR3- CD8+ T cells from blood. Subset reported: CD45RO-CCR7+CD27+CD95- naive CD8+ T cells lacking CXCR3 (TNR3-). Receptors were obtained from a human donor in good health. Some clones in this sample may be carry-over from other donors' samples.

The gene calls are TRBV5-1 and TRBJ2-1. From germline, CDR1 is SGHRS and CDR2 YFSETQ. The CDR3 covers 15 residues. The CDR3 is CASSLDFSSYNEQFF. Together with reference TRBV5-1 and TRBJ2-1, the CDR3 gives the full variable domain: KAGVTQTPRYLIKTRGQQVTLSCSPISGHRSVSWYQQTPGQGLQFLFEYFSETQRNKGNFPGRFSGRQFSNSRSEMNVSTLELGDSALYLCASSLDFSSYNEQFFGPGTRLTVL.

V gene TRBV7-3 combines with J gene TRBJ1-2; TCRdb designates TRBD1, a call that cannot be tested without DNA. Looked up from germline, CDR1 is SGHTA and CDR2 is FQGTGA. The CDR3 loop spans 15 amino acids. The CDR3 loop reads CASSSTGGAGNGYTF.

The V gene is TRBV15, the J gene TRBJ2-5; without DNA, the TCRdb call of TRBD2 cannot be checked. Germline lookup yields CDR1 LNHNV and CDR2 YYDKDF (reference sequence). This CDR3 is built from 16 residues. The CDR3 protein is CATSSDLLVAGETQYF.

The V gene is TRBV29-1, the J gene TRBJ2-7; absent DNA, TCRdb's TRBD1 call cannot be checked. The germline V gene encodes CDR1 SQVTM and CDR2 ANQGSEA. CDR3 length: 13 amino acids. CDR3 amino acids: CSAQTGSSYEQYF.

V gene TRBV29-1 combines with J gene TRBJ1-4; the TRBD1 assignment by TCRdb is unverifiable without DNA. This CDR3 has 14 residues. CDR1 and CDR2 (germline): SQVTM, ANQGSEA. The CDR3 loop is CSVLLRDSHEKLFF.

The chain recombines TRBV9 with TRBJ2-7; there is no DNA to check the TCRdb D call of TRBD2. The CDR3 covers 15 residues. CDR1 and CDR2 (germline): SGDLS, YYNGEE. CDR3 in amino acids: CASSAGGGLAYEQYF.

This sequence joins TRBV2 and TRBJ2-1; TCRdb reports TRBD1, a call that lacks DNA to check it against. Germline assignment: CDR1 SNHLY and CDR2 FYNNEI. CDR3 length: 15 amino acids. CDR3 sequence: CASMNTGDLRGEQFF.

The CDR3 here is CASSVIPSSTDTQYF. This chain connects TRBV9 to TRBJ2-3; checking the TCRdb D call of TRBD2 is not possible without DNA. Germline loops: CDR1 SGDLS, CDR2 YYNGEE. The CDR3 totals 15 residues.

This chain connects TRBV23-1 to TRBJ1-2; with no DNA, the TCRdb D assignment of TRBD1 cannot be verified. TRBV23-1 is marked as an open reading frame, function uncertain. The CDR3 has 16 amino acids. The CDR3 here is CASSQKRGQGLYGYTF.

The V gene is TRBV15, the J gene TRBJ1-5. CDR1 is LNHNV, CDR2 YYDKDF, per germline (reference sequence). The CDR3 is 17 residues long. CDR3 amino acids: CATSRDPSGYSNQPQHF.

The V gene is TRBV13, the J gene TRBJ2-2. Germline-derived CDR1 and CDR2 are PRHDT and FYEKMQ (reference sequence). The CDR3 runs to 13 residues. The CDR3 is CARSLAYTGELFF.

This chain links TRBV7-8 with TRBJ2-7; TCRdb's D call, TRBD2, is unchecked because there is no DNA. Per germline, CDR1 SGHVS and CDR2 FQNEAQ. The CDR3 contains 15 residues. The CDR3 reads CASSSLAGDGYEQYF.

The chain combines TRBV12-3 or TRBV12-4 with TRBJ2-5; TCRdb's D call, TRBD1, is unchecked because there is no DNA. This CDR3 region has 15 residues. CDR3 sequence reads: CASRPGQGVIETQYF.

The chain has TRBV5-1 and TRBJ2-1; TCRdb's D call, TRBD2, is unchecked because there is no DNA. The CDR3 extends over 18 amino acids. Germline CDR1 SGHRS, CDR2 YFSETQ. The CDR3: CASSLDGGMKFTYNEQFF.

V and J are TRBV7-3 and TRBJ2-1; there is no DNA to check the TCRdb D call of TRBD2. The CDR3 is 15 amino acids. Germline V lookup: CDR1 SGHTA, CDR2 FQGTGA. CDR3 sequence reads: CASSFGTSGYNEQFF.

J is TRBJ2-1 and V is TRBV28; checking the TCRdb D call of TRBD2 is not possible without DNA. There are 16 residues in the CDR3. The V gene's germline CDR1 is MDHEN and CDR2 SYDVKM. The CDR3 sequence is CASRSRRANSYNEQFF.

The chain employs TRBV6-4 and TRBJ2-2. The germline gives CDR1 MRHNA, CDR2 SNTAGT. The CDR3 extends over 14 amino acids. The CDR3 reads CASSVAATAGELFF.

The rearrangement links TRBV20-1 to TRBJ2-7. This CDR3 has 14 residues. The germline CDR1 and CDR2 sequences are DFQATT and SNEGSKA (reference sequence). The CDR3 loop reads CSARDGSHSYEQYF.

The chain carries TRBV24-1 and TRBJ2-2; TCRdb lists TRBD1, though no DNA is available to test this call. The CDR3 runs to 15 residues. CDR1 and CDR2 (germline): KGHDR, SFDVKD. The CDR3 sequence is CATSDIDRGTGELFF.

CDR3 amino acids: CASSERGEVNTEAFF. The rearrangement uses TRBV25-1 and TRBJ1-1. The CDR3 runs to 15 residues. CDR1 MGHDK and CDR2 SYGVNS come from the germline V gene.

The CDR3: CASSLVNAGENYNEQFF. J is TRBJ2-1 and V is TRBV7-9; TCRdb reports TRBD2, a call that lacks DNA to check it against. The CDR3 runs 17 residues. CDR1 is SEHNR, CDR2 FQNEAQ, per germline (reference sequence).

The J gene is TRBJ2-3, the V gene TRBV4-3; TCRdb lists TRBD2, though no DNA is available to test this call. This CDR3 is 17 amino acids long. CDR1 is LGHNA, CDR2 YSLEER, per germline. CDR3 region: CASSQIYGGAGTDTQYF.

This chain connects TRBV13 to TRBJ2-1; TCRdb names TRBD2, which stays unverified in the absence of DNA. Germline V CDR1 and CDR2: PRHDT, FYEKMQ (reference sequence). This CDR3 spans 14 amino acids. The CDR3 is CASSFLQAGTRSFF.

The chain is built from TRBV29-1 and TRBJ2-3; TCRdb's assignment of TRBD1 cannot be checked, as there is no DNA. Germline CDR1 and CDR2: SQVTM and ANQGSEA. This CDR3 is built from 14 residues. The CDR3 sequence is CSVPDRGGTDTQYF.

This chain connects TRBV4-1 to TRBJ2-7. The CDR3 is made up of 12 amino acids. The germline V gene has CDR1 MGHRA and CDR2 YSYEKL. This CDR3 reads CASSQVGFEQYF.

The chain combines TRBV29-1 with TRBJ2-7; the TCRdb call, TRBD1, lacks DNA for checking. The length of the CDR3 is 14 residues. Germline CDR1 reads SQVTM; CDR2 reads ANQGSEA. This CDR3 is CSVEAPGSSYEQYF.

The rearrangement joins TRBV4-2 to TRBJ1-5; TCRdb selects TRBD1, and the lack of DNA leaves this call unchecked. This CDR3 spans 16 amino acids. The germline V gene encodes CDR1 LGHNA and CDR2 YNFKEQ. The CDR3 reads CASSLGTGEFNQPQHF.

V and J are TRBV5-1 and TRBJ1-1. Germline loops: CDR1 SGHRS, CDR2 YFSETQ. The CDR3 has 14 amino acids. The CDR3 sequence is CASSLYLGNTEAFF.

The V gene is TRBV11-3, the J gene TRBJ2-1; TCRdb's D call of TRBD2 is untestable without DNA. CDR3 length: 16 residues. Germline-derived CDR1 and CDR2 are SGHNT and YENEEA. CDR3 sequence reads: CASSLVGSGGAYEQFF.

The chain joins TRBV19 to TRBJ2-1; TCRdb calls TRBD1, which cannot be checked without DNA. The CDR3 spans 16 residues. Germline values: CDR1 LNHDA, CDR2 SQIVND (reference sequence). The CDR3 is CARVFYIGVSYNEQFF. The full variable domain, rest sourced from reference TRBV19 and TRBJ2-1, is DGGITQSPKYLFRKEGQNVTLSCEQNLNHDAMYWYRQDPGQGLRLIYYSQIVNDFQKGDIAEGYSVSREKKESFPLTVTSAQKNPTAFYLCARVFYIGVSYNEQFFGPGTRLTVL.